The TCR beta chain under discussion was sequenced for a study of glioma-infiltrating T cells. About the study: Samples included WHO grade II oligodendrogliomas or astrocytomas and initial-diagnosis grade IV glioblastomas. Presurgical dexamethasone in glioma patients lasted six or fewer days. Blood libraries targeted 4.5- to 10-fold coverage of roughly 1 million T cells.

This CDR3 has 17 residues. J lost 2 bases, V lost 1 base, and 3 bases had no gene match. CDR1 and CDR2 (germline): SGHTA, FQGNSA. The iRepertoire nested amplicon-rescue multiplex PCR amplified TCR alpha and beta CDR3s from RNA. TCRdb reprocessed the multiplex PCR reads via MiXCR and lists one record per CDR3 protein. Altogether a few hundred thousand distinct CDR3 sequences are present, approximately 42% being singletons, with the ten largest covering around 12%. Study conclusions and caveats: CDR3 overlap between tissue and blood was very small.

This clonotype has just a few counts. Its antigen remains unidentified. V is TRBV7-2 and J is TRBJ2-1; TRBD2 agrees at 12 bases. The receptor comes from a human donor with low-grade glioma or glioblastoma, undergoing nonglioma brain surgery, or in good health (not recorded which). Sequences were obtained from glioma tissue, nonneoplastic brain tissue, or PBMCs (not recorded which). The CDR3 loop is CASSLVPSGRAYNEQFF. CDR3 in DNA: TGTGCCAGCAGCTTAGTGCCTAGCGGGAGGGCCTACAATGAGCAGTTCTTC.